Given below is one T cell receptor (beta chain) in context. Its antigen is not identified. This entry is derived from a study of cytomegalovirus exposure and HLA in healthy donors. On the study more broadly: Of all 400 or so donors who were genotyped, 75% to 85% belonged to the Caucasian-associated ancestry cluster. Findings of the study overall: In a later analysis, productive TCRs from donors in an Asian-associated ancestry cluster reportedly carried fewer N-insertions than the cohort mean. 164 TCR beta chains were listed as cytomegalovirus-associated.

The CDR3 sequence is 15 residues long. Germline CDR1 reads MGHRA; CDR2 reads YSYEKL. 13 Jbeta primers and 60 Vbeta primers were used for the PCR. Clones were read by immunoSEQ multiplex PCR, and TCRdb kept only the in-frame ones, dropping some. The repertoire holds 150,000 to 200,000 clones, with roughly four fifths as singletons. The sequencing sample was made of PBMCs. The V and J genes are TRBV4-1 and TRBJ2-5; D call uncertain. The DNA end is more similar to TRBJ2-7, so the J call may be wrong. The TCR sequence derives from a woman in her twenties or thirties in good health and CMV-seropositive. CDR3: CASSQEAPGNHEQYF. CDR3 bases: TGCGCCAGCAGCCAAGAAGCCCCAGGTAACCACGAGCAGTACTTC.